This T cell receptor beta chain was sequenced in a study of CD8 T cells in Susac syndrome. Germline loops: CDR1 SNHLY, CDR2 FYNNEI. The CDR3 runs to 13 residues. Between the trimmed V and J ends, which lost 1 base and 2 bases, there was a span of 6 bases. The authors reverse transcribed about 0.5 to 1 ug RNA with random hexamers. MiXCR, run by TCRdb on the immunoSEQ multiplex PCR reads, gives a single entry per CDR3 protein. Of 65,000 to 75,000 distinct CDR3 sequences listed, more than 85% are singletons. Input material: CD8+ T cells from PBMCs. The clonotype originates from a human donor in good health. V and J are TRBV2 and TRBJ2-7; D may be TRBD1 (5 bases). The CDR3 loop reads CASSEGGTYEQYV. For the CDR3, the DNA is TGTGCCAGCAGTGAAGGGGGCACCTACGAGCAGTACGTC.